This TCR beta chain is drawn from a study of graft-versus-host responses after intestinal transplantation. This table comes from immunoSEQ multiplex PCR, and its TCRdb copy is limited to in-frame clones, with some not included. The top ten hold 9.4% of the sample, which has over 15,000 clones, 86% seen once. There are 16 residues in the CDR3. The germline V gene has CDR1 LGHNA and CDR2 YNFKEQ. The trim removed 0 bases at V and 3 bases at J, leaving 1 base unmatched. J is TRBJ2-1 and V is TRBV4-2; 11 bases map to TRBD2. This sequence originates from a human patient who received an intestinal transplant, so some T cells may come from the graft donor. The sample in question was PBMCs, obtained around 230 days after intestinal transplant. The CDR3 here is CASSQDGTSGYNEQFF. The CDR3 bases are TGTGCCAGCAGCCAAGATGGGACTAGCGGCTACAATGAGCAGTTCTTC.